This is a list of T cell receptor beta chains from one sample in a study of cytomegalovirus exposure and HLA in healthy donors. Method: immunoSEQ multiplex PCR; TCRdb's copy keeps in-frame clones and lacks some. The profile shows some 170,000 clones, about 89% of them singletons. The specimen sequenced was PBMCs. The receptors derive from a man in his thirties or forties in good health and CMV-seropositive. Both conserved end residues are part of each CDR3. The D gene is left open where the match is weak.

d_gene,v_gene,j_gene,CDR3aa
.,TRBV27,TRBJ1-2,CASSPRGGVYGYTF
.,TRBV28,TRBJ2-1,CASSLRYNEQFF
.,TRBV9,TRBJ2-1,CASSDGTPAYEQFF
TRBD2,TRBV28,TRBJ2-1,CASTRGLATSYNEQFF
TRBD1,TRBV9,TRBJ1-6,CASSVEGQYNSPLHF
.,TRBV19,TRBJ1-6,CASSTTLGGSPLHF
TRBD1,TRBV5-6,TRBJ2-1,CASKTGQGSYNEQFF
.,TRBV19,TRBJ1-6,CASSIAGGDSPLHF
.,TRBV19,TRBJ2-1,CASSPWGSSYNEQFF
.,TRBV25-1,TRBJ2-5,CASSESFSGAQYF
TRBD2,TRBV28,TRBJ2-1,CASRGREGNEQFF
.,TRBV11-2,TRBJ2-7,CASSLEGTGSSYEQYF
.,TRBV11-2,TRBJ2-1,CASSLDRSSYNEQFF
TRBD1,TRBV27,TRBJ1-5,CASSLSGGQGASQPQHF
.,TRBV5-5,TRBJ1-2,CASSYDEWYGYTF
.,TRBV6-6,TRBJ1-5,CASSYSSLSQPQHF
.,TRBV28,TRBJ1-5,CASRAGQSNQPQHF
.,TRBV5-4,TRBJ2-7,CASSFGGVEQYF
TRBD1,TRBV6-6,TRBJ1-1,CASSVDRVIAFF
.,TRBV9,TRBJ1-4,CASSGAANEKLFF
TRBD2,TRBV25-1,TRBJ2-7,CASSSLAGATYEQYF
.,TRBV29-1,TRBJ2-7,CSVVKRASYEQYF
.,TRBV30,TRBJ2-7,CAWSSKALGHLYEQYF
TRBD2,TRBV29-1,TRBJ2-3,CSVAGTSGFTDTQYF
.,TRBV20-1,TRBJ2-7,CSARLNGEQYF
.,TRBV27,TRBJ1-1,CASSSQGKNTEAFF
.,TRBV6-1,TRBJ2-3,CASNGSPSTDTQYF
.,TRBV11-3,TRBJ2-7,CASSHRGSGRLVEQYF
.,TRBV5-1,TRBJ1-1,CASSLVGGTIPEAFF
.,TRBV19,TRBJ1-1,CASSIANSASGAFF
TRBD1,TRBV4-2,TRBJ1-4,CASSQTGGATNEKLFF
.,TRBV7-3,TRBJ2-2,CASSLSPQGVGELFF
TRBD1,TRBV6-4,TRBJ1-2,CASSARTGGMSYTF
.,TRBV7-3,TRBJ2-2,CASSYRTNSNTGELFF
TRBD2,TRBV28,TRBJ2-1,CAATSPNEQFF
.,TRBV28,TRBJ2-1,CASSSRTGSSYNEQFF
.,TRBV5-1,TRBJ1-4,CASSLIPGRGNEKLFF
.,TRBV28,TRBJ2-7,CASSLLGTGVSGSPYEQYF
.,TRBV10-2,TRBJ2-7,CASGQLVSYEQYF
.,TRBV6-5,TRBJ1-4,CASSYSGTNEKLFF
TRBD1,TRBV4-1,TRBJ2-1,CASSQDLRTGANNEQFF
TRBD2,TRBV2,TRBJ2-5,CASRGTTQETQYF
TRBD1,TRBV5-1,TRBJ1-3,CASSSDRGSGNTIYF